This T cell receptor beta chain is drawn from a study of Graves' ophthalmopathy and Graves' hyperthyroidism. Study-level findings and limits: Blood also carried most expanded thyroid clonotypes exceeding 0.001 frequency.

For repertoire sequencing, the TCR beta CDR3 regions were amplified from RNA transcripts. RT-PCR in the first round used HTBI primers; a second-round multiplex PCR followed. Using its own MiXCR run on the multiplex PCR reads, TCRdb lists one record per CDR3 protein. The sample yields 350,000 or so distinct CDR3 sequences, roughly 15% seen once. Excluded: other autoimmune disease, uncontrolled infection, pregnancy or lactation. PBMCs were density-gradient isolated from about 9.6 ml fresh blood. Trimming took 3 bases from V and 0 from J, leaving 8 bases between them. This CDR3 is 14 amino acids long. This clonotype was seen ten or more times. Its antigen remains unknown.

This clonotype was sampled from an adult man with Graves' ophthalmopathy. The sample consisted of peripheral blood. V is TRBV12-3 or TRBV12-4 and J is TRBJ1-1; D is ambiguous. CDR3 bases: TGTGCCAGCAGTTTGGCGGCCATGAACACTGAAGCTTTCTTT. It is translated as CASSLAAMNTEAFF.